This T cell receptor beta chain is from a study of graft-versus-host responses after intestinal transplantation. Whole-study context: The whole recipient group had anti-thymocyte globulin induction followed by tacrolimus and steroids for two to three years.

A few counts support this clone. Sequenced by immunoSEQ multiplex PCR; TCRdb stores in-frame clones only, minus some. The table records 6,500 to 9,000 clones, about a third of them present only once. Trimming shortened V by 4 bases and J by 2 bases, and 8 bases separated the two germline ends. Germline values: CDR1 MNHNS, CDR2 SASEGT. This CDR3 region has 14 residues. This receptor was taken from a human patient who received an intestinal transplant. The material sequenced was alloreactive CD4+ T cells from a mixed lymphocyte reaction culture, taken before intestinal transplant. Subset indicated: CFSE-low proliferating T cells sorted from roughly 6-day pre-transplant mixed lymphocyte reaction (GvH or HvG direction). This chain uses TRBV6-1 with TRBJ2-2; D not certain. The CDR3, as DNA: TGTGCCAGCAGTGCCAAGACTAACACCGGGGAGCTGTTTTTT. Translated, it gives CASSAKTNTGELFF.